This entry concerns a single T cell receptor beta chain. The antigen remains undetermined. This sample was taken from a study of OX40 agonist ivuxolimab in advanced cancers. The study, taken as a whole, reports: Low normalized clonal expansion also occurred in some nonresponding patients. The expanded peripheral T cells' antigen specificity was not determined. At 0.1 to 3.0 mg/kg, clonal expansion of CD4+ and CD8+ blood T cells had occurred by week 6. Average numbers of expanded clones were greater in CD8+ T cells than in CD4+.

The V end was cut by 2 bases, the J end by 0 bases, with 14 bases between. CDR3 length: 16 amino acids. Germline CDR1 SNHLY, CDR2 FYNNEI. Assay used: immunoSEQ multiplex PCR; TCRdb lists only in-frame clones, some missing. The table has some 37,000 clones, around 85% seen once; the top ten hold around 10%. This TCR was recovered from an adult with an advanced solid tumor such as melanoma, head and neck, liver or kidney cancer. The material was CD4+ or CD8+ T cells sorted from blood, obtained in a trial of the OX40 agonist ivuxolimab. The gene calls are TRBV2 and TRBJ2-7; tentatively, D is TRBD1 (6 bases). The CDR3 DNA is TGTGCCAGCAGTGAACCTTGGGACACGAACTCCTACGAGCAGTACTTC. Encoded protein: CASSEPWDTNSYEQYF.